This T cell receptor (beta chain) came from a study of shared clonotypes between healthy human individuals. Study results and limitations: Among donors, clonotype sharing was expected to be affected by sequencing depth. Collection of samples was limited to blood; tissue repertoires likely differ.

TCRdb keeps only in-frame clones here, not all; method: immunoSEQ multiplex PCR. The sample yields more than 400,000 clones, roughly 80% seen once. A note on this clone: Its target is unknown.

The CDR3 is 13 amino acids. The V gene's germline CDR1 is MGHDK and CDR2 SYGVNS. Deletions cut 1 base from V and 8 bases from J, with 9 bases between. The clonotype originates from a woman between 40 and 50 years old in good health. Some clones in this sample may be carry-over from other donors' samples. The V and J genes are TRBV25-1 and TRBJ2-1, with D possibly being TRBD1 (5 bases). The source material was PBMCs. CDR3: CASSESGPYEQFF. The CDR3 coding sequence is TGTGCCAGCAGTGAATCAGGGCCTTATGAGCAGTTCTTC.